Presented here are 25 T cell receptor beta chains from one specimen sequenced in a study of cytomegalovirus exposure and HLA in healthy donors. PCR was performed using 60 Vbeta and 13 Jbeta primers. Sequencing used immunoSEQ multiplex PCR; TCRdb keeps in-frame clones, though not all of them. The table includes 90,000 to 100,000 clones, about 62% detected once. Sample: PBMCs. All receptors derive from a man aged 30-40 years in good health and CMV-seronegative.

On this clone itself: At one of its ends the junction is not consistent with the germline gene, which may arise from a read error. This sequence joins TRBV7-9 and TRBJ2-7, with D uncertain. CDR1 is SEHNR, CDR2 FQNEAQ, per germline (reference sequence). The CDR3 runs to 12 residues. The CDR3: CSSSLGPYEQYF. The CDR3 coding sequence is TGTTCCAGCAGCTTAGGGCCCTACGAGCAGTACTTC.

This chain uses TRBV18 with TRBJ2-1, with 7 bases that match TRBD2. Trimming took 5 bases from V and 9 from J; bases not matched to a gene: 13. The CDR3 runs to 15 residues. The germline CDR1 and CDR2 sequences are KGHSH and LQKENI. The CDR3 DNA is TGTGCCAGCTCAGGGAGCGGGGCCCTCTCCCCTGAGCAGTTCTTC. Protein sequence: CASSGSGALSPEQFF. Looking up the rest from reference TRBV18 and TRBJ2-1 gives the full variable domain: NAGVMQNPRHLVRRRGQEARLRCSPMKGHSHVYWYRQLPEEGLKFMVYLQKENIIDESGMPKERFSAEFPKEGPSILRIQQVVRGDSAAYFCASSGSGALSPEQFFGPGTRLTVL.

This clone was seen only a few times. The gene calls are TRBV30 and TRBJ1-5; tentatively, D is TRBD1 (5 bases). V was clipped by 2 bases and J by 6 bases, with 14 bases between them. CDR1 GTSNPN and CDR2 SVGIG come from the germline V gene (reference sequence). The CDR3 has 14 amino acids. CDR3 sequence: CAWSIKTGPQPQHF. Written as DNA, the CDR3 is TGTGCCTGGAGTATTAAAACAGGACCTCAGCCCCAGCATTTT.

This sequence joins TRBV7-2 and TRBJ1-1; 9 bases agree with TRBD1. In germline, CDR1 is SGHTA, CDR2 FQGNSA. This CDR3 is 15 amino acids long. J lost 3 bases, V lost 5 bases, and 7 bases had no gene match. The CDR3 region has the DNA TGTGCCAGCAGCGTCGGGACAGGGTATGACACTGAAGCTTTCTTT. This codes for CASSVGTGYDTEAFF.

The genes are TRBV21-1 and TRBJ2-1; TRBD2 is the table's D call, not checked against the DNA. TRBV21-1 is a listed pseudogene. The CDR3 covers 12 residues. CDR3 DNA: TGTGCCAGCAGATCGACGGGAAATGAGCAGTTCTTC. It yields the protein CASRSTGNEQFF.

This clone was counted only a few times. The chain links TRBV6-6 to TRBJ1-3, with D tentatively TRBD1 (6 bases). CDR1 and CDR2 (germline): MNHNY, SVGAGI (reference sequence). The CDR3 contains 15 residues. Trimming left V 2 bases short and J 2 bases short, with 10 bases between. CDR3 in amino acids: CASSYRAGAGNTIYF. CDR3 DNA: TGTGCCAGCAGTTACAGGGCAGGGGCTGGAAACACCATATATTTT.

V and J are TRBV6-4 and TRBJ2-3; D remains unclear. There are 14 residues in the CDR3. Looked up from germline, CDR1 is MRHNA and CDR2 is SNTAGT. V was clipped by 0 bases and J by 2 bases, with 6 bases between them. The CDR3 nucleotides read TGTGCCAGCAGTGACTCGGAGACCACAGATACGCAGTATTTT. Its protein is CASSDSETTDTQYF.

The rearrangement joins TRBV9 to TRBJ2-7, with 10 bases that match TRBD2. Germline V CDR1 and CDR2: SGDLS, YYNGEE. CDR3 length equals 16 residues. Trimming took 3 bases from V and 1 from J; bases not matched to a gene: 7. CDR3 sequence: CASSADGLAVSYEQYF. For the CDR3, the DNA is TGTGCCAGCAGCGCAGACGGACTAGCGGTTTCCTACGAGCAGTACTTC.

The V and J genes are TRBV6-1 and TRBJ1-2, with D perhaps matching TRBD1 (5 bases). The CDR3 contains 16 residues. Germline V gene data show CDR1 as MNHNS and CDR2 as SASEGT. V was shortened by 4 bases and J by 5 bases, with 20 bases between the two germline ends. The CDR3 nucleotides read TGTGCCAGCAGTGGTTCGGCGCTTGCAAGGGGTTATGGCTACACCTTC. Translation: CASSGSALARGYGYTF.

This CDR3 reads CASRRRRNTEAFF. The CDR3 bases are TGTGCCAGCAGGCGACGGAGGAACACTGAAGCTTTCTTT. The chain couples TRBV28 to TRBJ1-1; unclear D gene. Germline CDR1 reads MDHEN; CDR2 reads SYDVKM. There are 13 residues in the CDR3. Deletions cut 6 bases from V and 1 base from J, with 9 bases between.

This clone was detected only a few times. The chain employs TRBV19 and TRBJ1-2, with D unresolved. This CDR3 spans 15 amino acids. Trimming stripped 1 base from V and 2 bases from J, with 11 bases between. Germline V gene lookup returns CDR1 LNHDA and CDR2 SQIVND (reference sequence). CDR3 sequence: CASSIVSGSNYGYTF. CDR3 bases: TGTGCCAGTAGTATAGTTTCGGGAAGCAACTATGGCTACACCTTC.

This clone has a single count. The gene calls are TRBV10-2 and TRBJ2-2; possibly TRBD2 for D (6 bases). V dropped 5 bases and J dropped 0 bases, with 13 bases sitting between them. The CDR3 extends over 16 amino acids. Germline loops: CDR1 WSHSY, CDR2 SAAADI. CDR3 residues: CASSRRGSSNTGELFF. The CDR3 coding sequence is TGCGCCAGCAGTAGACGGGGGAGTTCGAACACCGGGGAGCTGTTTTTT.

In its sample, this clone was seen a few times. This chain uses TRBV6-1 with TRBJ2-1; 11 bases map to TRBD2. The length of the CDR3 is 18 residues. With 3 bases clipped from V and 8 bases from J, the junction kept 15 bases outside the gene matches. CDR1 and CDR2 from the germline V gene are MNHNS and SASEGT. Here the CDR3 reads CASSDLGLTSGRGDEQFF. The CDR3 coding sequence is TGTGCCAGCAGTGACCTAGGGTTAACTAGCGGGAGAGGCGATGAGCAGTTCTTC.

This sequence joins TRBV11-2 and TRBJ2-1, with 12 bases fitting TRBD2. Trimming cost V 8 bases and J 8 bases; bases outside gene matches: 7. CDR1 and CDR2 from the germline V gene are SGHAT and FQNNGV. The CDR3 consists of 14 residues. The DNA for the CDR3 is TGTGCCAGCGGACCTAGCGGGGGGGCGGATGAGCAGTTCTTC. Translated, it gives CASGPSGGADEQFF. The full variable domain, its missing parts supplied by reference TRBV11-2 and TRBJ2-1, is EAGVAQSPRYKIIEKRQSVAFWCNPISGHATLYWYQQILGQGPKLLIQFQNNGVVDDSQLPKDRFSAERLKGVDSTLKIQPAKLEDSAVYLCASGPSGGADEQFFGPGTRLTVL.

The chain has TRBV6-4 and TRBJ2-3, with 10 bases identical to TRBD1. Germline V gene sequence: CDR1 MRHNA, CDR2 SNTAGT. The CDR3 consists of 16 residues. The J segment lost 6 bases and the V segment lost 2 bases, leaving 8 bases of the junction unmatched. DNA for the CDR3: TGTGCCAGCAGTGACAGCTGGGACAGGGGCGGCGATACGCAGTATTTT. Protein sequence: CASSDSWDRGGDTQYF.

This clone came up a few times. This chain's CDR3 is CASSSGGSYEQYF. CDR3 nucleotides: TGTGCCAGCTCATCCGGCGGATCCTACGAGCAGTACTTC. V and J are TRBV18 and TRBJ2-7; no reliable D call. Germline CDR1 is KGHSH and CDR2 is LQKENI. This CDR3 is 13 amino acids long. V was clipped by 5 bases and J by 1 base, with 9 bases between them.

This clone was picked up one time. The chain recombines TRBV2 with TRBJ2-7; 9 bases map to TRBD2. Germline V gene lookup returns CDR1 SNHLY and CDR2 FYNNEI. J gave up 0 bases and V 4 bases, and 22 bases lay outside the gene matches. The CDR3 covers 21 residues. The CDR3 is CASSVPSEGGHLAGDSYEQYF. In DNA, the CDR3 is TGTGCCAGCAGTGTTCCGTCGGAGGGGGGACATTTAGCGGGAGACTCCTACGAGCAGTACTTC.

The chain uses TRBV2 and TRBJ2-2, with 7 bases identical to TRBD2. The CDR3 runs to 16 residues. Trimming took 2 bases from V and 0 from J; bases not matched to a gene: 3. Germline V CDR1 and CDR2: SNHLY, FYNNEI. CDR3: CASSESSGSNTGELFF. DNA of the CDR3: TGTGCCAGCAGTGAAAGTAGCGGGTCGAACACCGGGGAGCTGTTTTTT.

The chain combines TRBV7-2 with TRBJ1-4, with 7 bases that match TRBD1. Germline loops: CDR1 SGHTA, CDR2 FQGNSA. The CDR3 covers 15 residues. Trimming cost V 5 bases and J 8 bases; bases outside gene matches: 11. DNA of the CDR3: TGTGCCAGCAGCCCGATGACAGGGAAGAAGGAAAAACTGTTTTTT. It specifies CASSPMTGKKEKLFF.

V gene TRBV6-4 combines with J gene TRBJ1-5; a weak D match, TRBD1 (5 bases). Germline V gene data show CDR1 as MRHNA and CDR2 as SNTAGT. This CDR3 comprises 20 residues. Trimming cost V 0 bases and J 2 bases, with 23 bases left between them. The CDR3 DNA is TGTGCCAGCAGTGACTCGAACGATGTGGGGGGAGGGGTACGCAATCAGCCCCAGCATTTT. Residues: CASSDSNDVGGGVRNQPQHF.

This clone appeared a single time. The V call is TRBV7-2, the J call TRBJ2-1, with 10 bases identical to TRBD2. Germline V gene data show CDR1 as SGHTA and CDR2 as FQGNSA. The CDR3 sequence is 14 residues long. V lost 3 bases, J lost 6 bases, and 2 bases stayed unmatched. This chain's CDR3 is CASSFWTSGNEQFF. In DNA, the CDR3 is TGTGCCAGCAGCTTTTGGACTAGCGGCAATGAGCAGTTCTTC. The full variable domain, in which reference TRBV7-2 and TRBJ2-1 provide the parts outside the CDR3, is GAGVSQSPSNKVTEKGKDVELRCDPISGHTALYWYRQSLGQGLEFLIYFQGNSAPDKSGLPSDRFSAERTGGSVSTLTIQRTQQEDSAVYLCASSFWTSGNEQFFGPGTRLTVL.

This clone was observed a single time. V usage is TRBV6-1 and J usage is TRBJ2-3; the D is unclear. The CDR3 spans 15 residues. V lost 8 bases, J lost 2 bases, and 17 bases lay in between. From germline, CDR1 is MNHNS and CDR2 SASEGT. CDR3 in amino acids: CASGLFLAFTDTQYF. The CDR3 DNA reads TGTGCCAGCGGGCTTTTTCTGGCCTTCACAGATACGCAGTATTTT.

The chain is built from TRBV6-5 and TRBJ1-2; 11 bases map to TRBD1. This CDR3 is built from 15 residues. The germline V gene has CDR1 MNHEY and CDR2 SVGAGI. J gave up 1 base and V 4 bases, and 2 bases lay outside the gene matches. The CDR3 sequence is CASSSGQGGNYGYTF. CDR3 bases: TGTGCCAGCAGTTCGGGACAGGGGGGTAACTATGGCTACACCTTC.

This clone was picked up a small number of times. V is TRBV11-3 and J is TRBJ2-7, with TRBD1 identical over 9 bases. Germline CDR1 reads SGHNT; CDR2 reads YENEEA. This CDR3 spans 13 amino acids. Losses at the gene ends were 4 bases for V and 3 bases for J; bases not matched to a gene: 1. The CDR3 spells CASSSTGGYEQYF. In DNA form, the CDR3 reads TGTGCCAGCAGCTCGACAGGGGGCTACGAGCAGTACTTC.

This clone has only a few counts. CDR3 residues: CASSLYGSPGTSGATDTQYF. The CDR3 DNA is TGTGCCAGCAGCCTTTATGGATCCCCCGGGACTAGCGGAGCCACAGATACGCAGTATTTT. The chain is built from TRBV7-3 and TRBJ2-3, with TRBD2 identical over 11 bases. Germline V gives CDR1 SGHTA, CDR2 FQGTGA. The CDR3 has 20 residues. V shed 5 bases, J shed 2 bases, and the junction held 18 bases outside the gene matches. Full variable domain (missing parts from reference TRBV7-3 and TRBJ2-3): GAGVSQTPSNKVTEKGKYVELRCDPISGHTALYWYRQSLGQGPEFLIYFQGTGAADDSGLPNDRFFAVRPEGSVSTLKIQRTERGDSAVYLCASSLYGSPGTSGATDTQYFGPGTRLTVL.